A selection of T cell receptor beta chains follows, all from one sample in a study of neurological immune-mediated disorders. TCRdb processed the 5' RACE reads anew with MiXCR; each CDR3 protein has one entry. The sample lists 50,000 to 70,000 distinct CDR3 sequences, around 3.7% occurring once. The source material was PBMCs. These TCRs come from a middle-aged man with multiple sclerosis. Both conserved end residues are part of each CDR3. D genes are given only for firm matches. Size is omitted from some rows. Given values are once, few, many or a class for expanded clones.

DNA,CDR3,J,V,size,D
TGTGCCAGCAGTAACAGGGGCTACACTGAAGCTTTCTTT,CASSNRGYTEAFF,TRBJ1-1,TRBV6-6,few,TRBD1
TGCGCCAGCAGCTTGGCCATACAGGGGGCTGGTACTGAAGCTTTCTTT,CASSLAIQGAGTEAFF,TRBJ1-1,TRBV5-1,many,TRBD1
TGTGCCAGCAGCTTAGTCGGGGCGAGCGCTGAAGCTTTCTTT,CASSLVGASAEAFF,TRBJ1-1,TRBV7-6,many,.
TGTGCCAGCAGCTTAGGTACAGCGGGGGGGCTAGATACGCAGTATTTT,CASSLGTAGGLDTQYF,TRBJ2-3,TRBV11-2,many,TRBD2
TGCAGTGCTGCCCCGTGGAATGCGGCAGAGACCCAGTACTTC,CSAAPWNAAETQYF,TRBJ2-5,TRBV20-1,many,.
TGTGCCAGCAGTTCACTGCCGGGCGGTTCTAATGAAAAACTGTTTTTT,CASSSLPGGSNEKLFF,TRBJ1-4,TRBV3-1,many,.
TGCAGTGCTAGGATAGCGCCAGATACGCAGTATTTT,CSARIAPDTQYF,TRBJ2-3,TRBV20-1,many,.
TGTGCCAGCAGTACTCGGACAGGGGGTTACGAGCAGTACTTC,CASSTRTGGYEQYF,TRBJ2-7,TRBV12-3/TRBV12-4,few,TRBD1
TGTGCCAGCAGCCTTTGGACAGGGGGTTATGGCTACACCTTC,CASSLWTGGYGYTF,TRBJ1-2,TRBV7-2,many,TRBD1
TGCGCCAGCAGCTTGGAGGTCCGGGCTGAGCAGTTCTTC,CASSLEVRAEQFF,TRBJ2-1,TRBV5-1,many,.
TGCGCCAGCAGCTTCAATGTCCAAGGACGGACCGGGGAGCTGTTTTTT,CASSFNVQGRTGELFF,TRBJ2-2,TRBV5-1,many,.
TGTGACAGCAGCAATCTCAGGGAGACCCAGTACTTC,CDSSNLRETQYF,TRBJ2-5,TRBV3-1,few,.
TGTGCCAGCAGCCCCGGGACTAGCGGGATAAGGTACGAGCAGTACTTC,CASSPGTSGIRYEQYF,TRBJ2-7,TRBV12-3/TRBV12-4,many,TRBD2
TGCAGTGCTAGACACGCCGGGACATACCAAGAGACCCAGTACTTC,CSARHAGTYQETQYF,TRBJ2-5,TRBV20-1,many,.
TGCGCCAGCAGCTTGGGACGGGACTACGAGCAGTACTTC,CASSLGRDYEQYF,TRBJ2-7,TRBV5-1,many,.
TGTGCCACCAGCGCAGGTAGCGGGGGGGCAAGGCAGTTCTTC,CATSAGSGGARQFF,TRBJ2-1,TRBV24-1,many,TRBD2
TGCAGTGCTTCACATCGGGGGGCGGCCGGGGGAAAATATGAAAAACTGTTTTTT,CSASHRGAAGGKYEKLFF,TRBJ1-4,TRBV20-1,.,.
TGCAGTGGTTGGGACAGGGGGTTCGATGGCTACACCTTC,CSGWDRGFDGYTF,TRBJ1-2,TRBV20-1,many,TRBD1
TGTGCCAGCAGCTTAGAGGGCAGGAAAACTAACTATGGCTACACCTTC,CASSLEGRKTNYGYTF,TRBJ1-2,TRBV7-9,many,.
TGTGCCAGCAGCTTAGAGGTGGGCCCCGGGGGCAATCAGCCCCAGCATTTT,CASSLEVGPGGNQPQHF,TRBJ1-5,TRBV7-7,.,.
TGTGCCAGCAGCCAGGCAGGGACAGGGTCCCACGAGCAGTACTTC,CASSQAGTGSHEQYF,TRBJ2-7,TRBV3-1,many,TRBD1
TGTGCCAGCAGCCTAGGGGGGGGAGGCTCCGGAGAGACCCAGTACTTC,CASSLGGGGSGETQYF,TRBJ2-5,TRBV7-6,many,.
TGCGCCAGCAGCTCTGGACAAGGCAATCAGCCCCAGCATTTT,CASSSGQGNQPQHF,TRBJ1-5,TRBV5-1,many,.
TGTGCCAGCAGTGAAATCGACGGGCCCTACGAGCAGTACTTC,CASSEIDGPYEQYF,TRBJ2-7,TRBV6-1,many,.
TGTGCCAGCAGCGCAACCCCCGGGACAGGGTCTTACGAGCAGTACTTC,CASSATPGTGSYEQYF,TRBJ2-7,TRBV9,many,TRBD1
TGTGCCAGCAGCTTGGCACAGGAACCCTACGAGCAGTACTTC,CASSLAQEPYEQYF,TRBJ2-7,TRBV5-5,many,.
TGTGCCAGCAGGGCAACTCAGACCAATGAGCAGTTCTTC,CASRATQTNEQFF,TRBJ2-1,TRBV2,many,.
TGTGCCAGTGCGACAGGGTCAAATCAGCCCCAGCATTTT,CASATGSNQPQHF,TRBJ1-5,TRBV12-3/TRBV12-4,many,TRBD1
TGCAGTGCTAAGGCCCCAGGGACCTACGAGCAGTACTTC,CSAKAPGTYEQYF,TRBJ2-7,TRBV20-1,many,.
TGCAGTGCACCCCAAGAGACCCAGTACTTC,CSAPQETQYF,TRBJ2-5,TRBV20-1,many,.
TGTGCCAGCCAGATCGGACAGGGGGAGAACACTGAAGCTTTCTTT,CASQIGQGENTEAFF,TRBJ1-1,TRBV2,many,TRBD1
TGTGCTGAGAGCCGATCCGGGACACCTCTAGGGAACTATGGCTACACCTTC,CAESRSGTPLGNYGYTF,TRBJ1-2,TRBV7-9,many,.
TGTGCCAGCAGTTACAGGGGGGAGACCACTGAAGCTTTCTTT,CASSYRGETTEAFF,TRBJ1-1,TRBV6-2/TRBV6-3,many,.
TGTGCCAGCAGCCTATTAACAGGGTCGGGTGGCTACACCTTC,CASSLLTGSGGYTF,TRBJ1-2,TRBV7-9,many,.
TGCGGTGCCAGCGGGGAGAGGAATGAGCAGTTCTTC,CGASGERNEQFF,TRBJ2-1,TRBV20-1,many,TRBD2
TGTGCCAGCAGCTTAGCCTCGACTAGCGGGGGCTACAATGAGCAGTTCTTC,CASSLASTSGGYNEQFF,TRBJ2-1,TRBV7-6,many,TRBD2
TGTGCCAGCGCGTTTGAGAGCCAAGGGGAGACCCAGTACTTC,CASAFESQGETQYF,TRBJ2-5,TRBV7-9,many,.
TGCAGTGCTACCCCGGCGGTGGTCGACAAAAACATTCAGTACTTC,CSATPAVVDKNIQYF,TRBJ2-4,TRBV20-1,many,.
TGCAGTGCTAGAGCAACGGACAGGGGTATCGCTGAAGCTTTCTTT,CSARATDRGIAEAFF,TRBJ1-1,TRBV20-1,medium-sized,TRBD1
TGTGCCACCAGCGCAACACCGCCCGGGACAGTACCCTACGAGCAGTACTTC,CATSATPPGTVPYEQYF,TRBJ2-7,TRBV15,many,TRBD1
TGTGCCAGTAGTACGCAAACAGGGATTATCACTGAAGCTTTCTTT,CASSTQTGIITEAFF,TRBJ1-1,TRBV19,.,.
TGTGCCAGCAGCTTCCGGGACAGGGCTGGAACCCTCCACTTT,CASSFRDRAGTLHF,TRBJ1-6,TRBV5-5,many,TRBD1
TGCAGTGCTAGGATCAAGGGACTAGCGGGGCACAATGAGCAGTTCTTC,CSARIKGLAGHNEQFF,TRBJ2-1,TRBV20-1,many,TRBD2
TGTGCCAGCAGCTTGGAGCTGGGGGAACAGACCTCGCCGGCTAACTATGGCTACACCTTC,CASSLELGEQTSPANYGYTF,TRBJ1-2,TRBV5-5,many,.
TGCGCCAGCAGCTTGGGACGAGATACGCAGTATTTT,CASSLGRDTQYF,TRBJ2-3,TRBV5-1,many,.
TGTGCCATCAGCATCCGGGACAGGGCCTACAATGAGCAGTTCTTC,CAISIRDRAYNEQFF,TRBJ2-1,TRBV10-3,many,TRBD1
TGTGCCAGCAGTGGAGCAGGGGGCGACGAGCAGTTCTTC,CASSGAGGDEQFF,TRBJ2-1,TRBV2,.,TRBD1
TGTGCCAGCAGCCAAGGAACAGGGGAATCTGAAGCTTTCTTT,CASSQGTGESEAFF,TRBJ1-1,TRBV3-1,many,TRBD1
TGTGCCAGTACGGAACAGGTTCGCACAGATACGCAGTATTTT,CASTEQVRTDTQYF,TRBJ2-3,TRBV19,.,.
TGCGCCAGCAGCTTGGATACCCCGGGGTCCGGGGAGCTGTTTTTT,CASSLDTPGSGELFF,TRBJ2-2,TRBV5-1,many,.
TGTGCCAGCAGTCCCAGGCCGGGTACTGAAGCTTTCTTT,CASSPRPGTEAFF,TRBJ1-1,TRBV12-3/TRBV12-4,many,.
TGTGCCAGCAGTCGCGGGGGGGATACGCAGTATTTT,CASSRGGDTQYF,TRBJ2-3,TRBV9,many,TRBD2
TGCAGCGTTGAAGAGACAGGGGGCAGGGATACGCAGTATTTT,CSVEETGGRDTQYF,TRBJ2-3,TRBV29-1,many,TRBD1
TGCAGTGTCACAATGGGGACGGGGGAGGAAAAACTGTTTTTT,CSVTMGTGEEKLFF,TRBJ1-4,TRBV20-1,many,.